This TCR beta chain was recovered during a study of patients and donors after allogeneic stem cell transplantation. TCRdb re-called the RT-PCR reads through MiXCR, storing one row per CDR3 protein. The data hold about a million distinct CDR3 sequences, with about a sixth observed a single time. Trimming took off 4 bases at V and 10 bases at J, with 19 bases between the two ends. The CDR3 consists of 14 residues. CDR1 MGHDK and CDR2 SYGVNS come from the germline V gene. Sequencing was carried out using blood, either unsorted or a sorted T cell fraction (not recorded which). The chain recombines TRBV25-1 with TRBJ1-2, with D perhaps TRBD1 (5 bases). The clonotype was recovered from a human donor who was either an allogeneic HSCT recipient or a stem cell or donor lymphocyte infusion donor (not recorded which). It is not recorded whose cells these are; they may come from a transplant donor. The CDR3 loop is CASSGIGTGYHYTF. CDR3 sequence (DNA): TGTGCCAGCAGTGGAATCGGGACGGGGTACCACTACACCTTC.